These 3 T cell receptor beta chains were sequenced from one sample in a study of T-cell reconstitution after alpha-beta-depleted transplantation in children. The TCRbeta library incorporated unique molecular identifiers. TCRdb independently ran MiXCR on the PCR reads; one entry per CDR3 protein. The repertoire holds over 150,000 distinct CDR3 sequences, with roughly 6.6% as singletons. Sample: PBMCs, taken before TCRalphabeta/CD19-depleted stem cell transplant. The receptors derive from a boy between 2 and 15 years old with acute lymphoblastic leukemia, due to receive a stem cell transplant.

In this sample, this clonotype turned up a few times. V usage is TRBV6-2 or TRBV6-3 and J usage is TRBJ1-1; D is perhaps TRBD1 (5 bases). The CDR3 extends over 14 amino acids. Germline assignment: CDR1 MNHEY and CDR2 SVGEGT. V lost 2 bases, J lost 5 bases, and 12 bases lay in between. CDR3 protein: CASSYRREITEAFF. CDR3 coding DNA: TGTGCCAGCAGTTACCGCAGGGAAATTACTGAAGCTTTCTTT.

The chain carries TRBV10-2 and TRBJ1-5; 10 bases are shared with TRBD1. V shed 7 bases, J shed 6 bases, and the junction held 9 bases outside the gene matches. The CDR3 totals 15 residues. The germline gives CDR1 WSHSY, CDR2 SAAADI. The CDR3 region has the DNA TGCGCCAGCAAGTCCGGGACAGGGGAGGTTCAGCCCCAGCATTTT. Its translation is CASKSGTGEVQPQHF.

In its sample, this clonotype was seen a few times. The CDR3: CASTNKGGNTEAFF. In DNA form, the CDR3 reads TGTGCCAGCACCAACAAGGGGGGTAACACTGAAGCTTTCTTT. J is TRBJ1-1 and V is TRBV7-9; tentative D call: TRBD1 (6 bases). The CDR3 spans 14 residues. V was clipped by 7 bases and J by 2 bases, with 14 bases between them. The germline V gene has CDR1 SEHNR and CDR2 FQNEAQ (reference sequence).